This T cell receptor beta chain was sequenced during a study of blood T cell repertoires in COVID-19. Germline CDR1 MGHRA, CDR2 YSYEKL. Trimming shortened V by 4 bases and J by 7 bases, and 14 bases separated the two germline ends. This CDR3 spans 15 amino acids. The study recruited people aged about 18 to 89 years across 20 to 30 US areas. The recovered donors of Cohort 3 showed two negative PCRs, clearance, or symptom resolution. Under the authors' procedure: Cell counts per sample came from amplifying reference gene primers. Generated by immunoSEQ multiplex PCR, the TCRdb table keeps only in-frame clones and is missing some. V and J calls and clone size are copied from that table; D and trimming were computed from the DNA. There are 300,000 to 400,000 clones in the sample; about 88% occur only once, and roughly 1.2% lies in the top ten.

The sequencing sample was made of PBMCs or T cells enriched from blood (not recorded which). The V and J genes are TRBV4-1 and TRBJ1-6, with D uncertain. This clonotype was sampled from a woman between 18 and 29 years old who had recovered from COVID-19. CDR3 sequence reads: CASSPNFSRNSPLHF. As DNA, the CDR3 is TGCGCCAGCAGCCCCAATTTCAGCAGGAATTCACCCCTCCACTTT.